Below are 30 T cell receptor beta chains sequenced from a single sample in a study of blood T cell repertoires in COVID-19. The method was immunoSEQ multiplex PCR; TCRdb's version includes in-frame clones alone and lacks a portion of them. The sample has about 120,000 clones, more than 75% seen once. The sequenced sample consisted of peripheral blood. The receptors shown here come from a woman in her 70s with COVID-19, enrolled during active disease.

This chain uses TRBV15 with TRBJ2-1; weak D call: TRBD2 (7 bases). Looked up from germline, CDR1 is LNHNV and CDR2 is YYDKDF (reference sequence). Trimming stripped 0 bases from V and 9 bases from J, with 15 bases between. The CDR3 totals 15 residues. CDR3 DNA: TGTGCCACCAGCAGAGATTTTGGGGGGGCGCTTGAGCAGTTCTTC. Its protein is CATSRDFGGALEQFF.

Comments on this clone: Within the sample, other DNA sequences also encode this same CDR3. The rearrangement links TRBV4-1 to TRBJ2-3, with TRBD2 as a possible D gene (6 bases). The length of the CDR3 is 15 residues. Trimming removed 3 bases from V and 0 bases from J, with 10 bases in between. Germline values: CDR1 MGHRA, CDR2 YSYEKL. The CDR3 sequence: CASSQLGLSTDTQYF. The CDR3 nucleotides are TGCGCCAGCAGCCAGTTGGGACTGAGCACAGATACGCAGTATTTT.

The rearrangement joins TRBV24-1 to TRBJ2-2; 9 bases are shared with TRBD1. The CDR3 sequence is 17 residues long. In germline, CDR1 is KGHDR, CDR2 SFDVKD. The junction had 5 bases not matched to a gene; V was cut back by 3 bases and J by 1 base. CDR3 coding DNA: TGTGCCACCAGTGATCCACCGGGACAGGGGAACACCGGGGAGCTGTTTTTT. It codes for CATSDPPGQGNTGELFF.

V and J are TRBV6-5 and TRBJ1-2; TRBD1 aligns across 7 bases. This CDR3 has 14 residues. Germline V gene data show CDR1 as MNHEY and CDR2 as SVGAGI. J was trimmed by 6 bases and V by 4 bases; bases with no gene match: 8. This chain's CDR3 is CASSSRQGGNGYTF. CDR3 nucleotides: TGTGCCAGCAGTTCCCGACAGGGTGGGAATGGCTACACCTTC.

The chain carries TRBV18 and TRBJ1-6, with D uncertain. CDR3 size: 14 residues. The germline V and J ends were trimmed by 3 bases and 6 bases, with 9 bases remaining between them. Germline CDR1 KGHSH, CDR2 LQKENI. The chain's CDR3 is CASSPDSGNSPLHF. In DNA, the CDR3 is TGTGCCAGCTCACCGGACTCGGGTAATTCACCCCTCCACTTT.

J is TRBJ2-7 and V is TRBV7-2, with 10 nucleotides matching TRBD2. There are 14 residues in the CDR3. From germline, CDR1 is SGHTA and CDR2 FQGNSA. The V gene end was trimmed by 7 bases and the J gene end by 3 bases; junction bases not matched to a gene: 6. The CDR3 DNA reads as TGTGCCAGCAATCCGAGCGGGGGGGACTACGAGCAGTACTTC. The encoded protein is CASNPSGGDYEQYF.

V and J are TRBV5-6 and TRBJ2-3; 11 bases align to TRBD2. Germline CDR1 is SGHDT and CDR2 is YYEEEE. V lost 5 bases and J lost 3; bases outside the gene matches: 8. This CDR3 is 16 amino acids long. CDR3 bases: TGTGCCAGCAGTGTAGTCCTAGCGGGGGGTACAGATACGCAGTATTTT. This gives the protein CASSVVLAGGTDTQYF. Looking up the rest from reference TRBV5-6 and TRBJ2-3 gives the full variable domain: DAGVTQSPTHLIKTRGQQVTLRCSPKSGHDTVSWYQQALGQGPQFIFQYYEEEERQRGNFPDRFSGHQFPNYSSELNVNALLLGDSALYLCASSVVLAGGTDTQYFGPGTRLTVL.

V usage is TRBV7-2 and J usage is TRBJ2-1; D unresolved. V dropped 7 bases and J dropped 4 bases, with 11 bases sitting between them. The CDR3 length is 13 residues. Per germline, CDR1 SGHTA and CDR2 FQGNSA. The CDR3 nucleotides read TGTGCCAGCACTGCCTCGACTTACAATGAGCAGTTCTTC. Its translation is CASTASTYNEQFF.

The chain uses TRBV7-3 and TRBJ2-7; 9 nucleotides match TRBD2. This CDR3 contains 18 residues. J lost 2 bases, V lost 2 bases, and 13 bases had no gene match. Germline lookup yields CDR1 SGHTA and CDR2 FQGTGA. The CDR3 region is CASSLHSNLAGATYEQYF. As DNA, the CDR3 is TGTGCCAGCAGCTTACACAGCAATTTAGCGGGGGCCACCTACGAGCAGTACTTC.

The chain recombines TRBV2 with TRBJ1-1, with D maybe TRBD1 (6 bases). Trimming stripped 3 bases from V and 8 bases from J, with 13 bases between. The CDR3 loop spans 13 amino acids. Germline V gene sequence: CDR1 SNHLY, CDR2 FYNNEI. CDR3 loop: CASSDRGPGEAFF. The CDR3 bases are TGTGCCAGCAGTGACAGGGGCCCCGGGGAAGCTTTCTTT.

The rearrangement joins TRBV2 to TRBJ2-5, with D maybe TRBD1 (6 bases). The germline gives CDR1 SNHLY, CDR2 FYNNEI. V was clipped by 6 bases and J by 5 bases, with 19 bases between them. The CDR3 contains 15 residues. Here the CDR3 DNA reads TGTGCCAGCAGGGAGGTCCGGACAGTCGCGGAGACCCAGTACTTC. It yields the protein CASREVRTVAETQYF.

The genes are TRBV5-4 and TRBJ1-6; 10 bases line up with TRBD1. This CDR3 has 19 residues. CDR1 SGHNT and CDR2 YYREEE come from the germline V gene (reference sequence). V lost 0 bases, J lost 2 bases, and 8 bases stayed unmatched. This chain's CDR3 is CASSLVGQGTGPYNSPLHF. DNA of the CDR3: TGTGCCAGCAGCTTGGTGGGACAGGGGACGGGTCCCTATAATTCACCCCTCCACTTT.

This rearrangement joins TRBV19 to TRBJ2-7; 7 bases line up with TRBD2. The CDR3 extends over 12 amino acids. Germline V CDR1 and CDR2: LNHDA, SQIVND (reference sequence). With 9 bases clipped from V and 4 bases from J, the junction kept 6 bases outside the gene matches. The CDR3 sequence: CASRGGGYEQYF. The CDR3 bases are TGTGCCAGCCGTGGGGGGGGGTACGAGCAGTACTTC.

The rearrangement uses TRBV11-2 and TRBJ2-4; 8 bases agree with TRBD2. CDR3 length equals 17 residues. V was pared by 0 bases and J by 0 bases, with 4 bases of the junction left unmatched. The germline gives CDR1 SGHAT, CDR2 FQNNGV. The CDR3 DNA reads TGTGCCAGCAGCTTAGATCGGGAGGGAATAGCCAAAAACATTCAGTACTTC. Its protein product is CASSLDREGIAKNIQYF.

V gene TRBV19 combines with J gene TRBJ1-2, with 8 bases lining up with TRBD1. Trimming removed 11 bases from V and 8 bases from J; junction bases left unmatched: 10. The CDR3 covers 12 residues. Germline values: CDR1 LNHDA, CDR2 SQIVND (reference sequence). The CDR3 sequence is CAAQSRGRGYTF. CDR3 bases: TGTGCCGCACAGTCCAGGGGGCGAGGCTACACCTTC.

The chain combines TRBV12-3 or TRBV12-4 with TRBJ1-2; a possible D gene is TRBD1 (5 bases). The V end lost 6 bases, the J end lost 4 bases, and 12 bases lay between the germline ends. This CDR3 is built from 13 residues. The DNA for the CDR3 is TGTGCCAGCAGCGCCCAGGGTTCCTATGGCTACACCTTC. It translates to CASSAQGSYGYTF.

The chain links TRBV28 to TRBJ2-7, with TRBD2 matching over 14 bases. Germline-derived CDR1 and CDR2 are MDHEN and SYDVKM. Losses at the gene ends were 6 bases for V and 4 bases for J; bases not matched to a gene: 8. This CDR3 spans 16 amino acids. The CDR3 loop is CASSPPGTSGGYEQYF. The DNA of the CDR3 is TGTGCCAGCAGCCCTCCCGGGACTAGCGGGGGTTACGAGCAGTACTTC.

The chain uses TRBV3-1 (or the pseudogene TRBV3-2) and TRBJ2-1, with TRBD2 matching 14 bases. The CDR3 loop spans 15 amino acids. Germline CDR1 and CDR2: LGHDT and YNNKEL (reference sequence). V lost 3 bases and J lost 6; bases outside the gene matches: 1. Here the CDR3 DNA reads TGTGCCAGCAGCCAGGGGACTAGCGGGGGCAATGAGCAGTTCTTC. Protein sequence: CASSQGTSGGNEQFF.

CDR3 region: CATSGRSSYNEQFF. In DNA form, the CDR3 reads TGTGCCACTAGCGGTCGAAGCTCCTACAATGAGCAGTTCTTC. The genes are TRBV2 and TRBJ2-1; 7 positions agree with TRBD2. V gave up 10 bases and J gave up 0 bases; unmatched junction bases: 6. Germline V gene data show CDR1 as SNHLY and CDR2 as FYNNEI. CDR3 length: 14 residues.

This CDR3 reads CAARGGVNYGYTF. The CDR3 nucleotides are TGTGCCGCCCGTGGAGGGGTAAATTATGGCTACACCTTC. This chain uses TRBV6-4 with TRBJ1-2, with D perhaps TRBD1 (5 bases). This CDR3 has 13 amino acids. Germline CDR1 and CDR2: MRHNA and SNTAGT. V lost 11 bases and J 5 bases, leaving 18 bases between the germline ends.

The rearrangement joins TRBV5-8 to TRBJ1-5, with 9 positions matching TRBD1. This CDR3 is built from 15 residues. The germline V gene encodes CDR1 SGHTS and CDR2 YDEGEE. Trimming took 0 bases from V and 7 from J; bases not matched to a gene: 5. For the CDR3, the DNA is TGTGCCAGCAGCTTGGAAACAGGGGGCCGGCAGCCCCAGCATTTT. Translating it yields CASSLETGGRQPQHF.

The chain combines TRBV19 with TRBJ1-4, with D possibly being TRBD1 (6 bases). The germline V and J ends were trimmed by 3 bases and 8 bases, with 13 bases remaining between them. The CDR3 totals 14 residues. Looked up from germline, CDR1 is LNHDA and CDR2 is SQIVND (reference sequence). The CDR3 DNA sequence: TGTGCCAGTAGTATCGGCAGGGGTGAGGAAAAACTGTTTTTT. Its translation is CASSIGRGEEKLFF.

This rearrangement joins TRBV3-1 (or the pseudogene TRBV3-2) to TRBJ1-1, with a possible D match to TRBD1 (5 bases). Trimming took off 0 bases at V and 5 bases at J, with 13 bases between the two ends. Germline V CDR1 and CDR2: LGHDT, YNNKEL (reference sequence). The CDR3 consists of 15 residues. The CDR3 DNA reads TGTGCCAGCAGCCAAGAAGGGGAGGGTGGGACTGAAGCTTTCTTT. Translating it yields CASSQEGEGGTEAFF.

The chain carries TRBV5-1 and TRBJ2-1, with TRBD2 identical over 9 bases. The CDR3 extends over 17 amino acids. Trimming at V came to 1 base and at J to 4 bases, leaving 9 bases not matched to a gene. Germline lookup yields CDR1 SGHRS and CDR2 YFSETQ. CDR3 sequence (DNA): TGCGCCAGCAGCTTGCATTTTGGGCGGGGGGGATACAATGAGCAGTTCTTC. Translated, it gives CASSLHFGRGGYNEQFF.

V is TRBV6-5 and J is TRBJ2-3; TRBD2 might be the D (7 bases). CDR3 length: 14 residues. CDR1 is MNHEY, CDR2 SVGAGI, per germline. The V end lost 8 bases, the J end lost 4 bases, and 16 bases lay between the germline ends. DNA for the CDR3: TGTGCCAGCTTCGATAGGGGGGGGGCAGATACGCAGTATTTT. Translating it yields CASFDRGGADTQYF.

The rearrangement links TRBV9 to TRBJ1-6; D gene unclear. This CDR3 region has 12 residues. Trimming left V 2 bases short and J 7 bases short, with 4 bases between. Germline V gene lookup returns CDR1 SGDLS and CDR2 YYNGEE. CDR3: CASSVQNSPLHF. CDR3 nucleotide sequence: TGTGCCAGCAGCGTTCAGAATTCACCCCTCCACTTT.

This clone was recorded once. V is TRBV5-1 and J is TRBJ2-5; 14 bases fit TRBD2. J was trimmed by 3 bases and V by 4 bases; bases with no gene match: 8. CDR3 length: 17 amino acids. CDR1 is SGHRS and CDR2 is YFSETQ in the germline V gene. The CDR3: CASSPRLAGGPEETQYF. The CDR3 DNA reads as TGCGCCAGCAGCCCGAGACTAGCGGGGGGGCCCGAAGAGACCCAGTACTTC. Full variable domain (remainder filled in from reference TRBV5-1 and TRBJ2-5): KAGVTQTPRYLIKTRGQQVTLSCSPISGHRSVSWYQQTPGQGLQFLFEYFSETQRNKGNFPGRFSGRQFSNSRSEMNVSTLELGDSALYLCASSPRLAGGPEETQYFGPGTRLLVL.

The genes are TRBV6-5 and TRBJ2-7; the D gene is possibly TRBD1 (6 bases). CDR1 and CDR2 from the germline V gene are MNHEY and SVGAGI. With 6 bases removed from V and 4 bases from J, the gap between germline ends came to 16 bases. The CDR3 extends over 14 amino acids. CDR3 sequence reads: CASSLQPRGYEQYF. The DNA of the CDR3 is TGTGCCAGCAGCCTACAGCCCAGGGGTTACGAGCAGTACTTC.

The chain links TRBV28 to TRBJ2-7; D may be TRBD1 (6 bases). CDR3 length equals 14 residues. Trimming took off 7 bases at V and 1 base at J, with 14 bases between the two ends. From germline, CDR1 is MDHEN and CDR2 SYDVKM. Here the CDR3 reads CASTKQGSSYEQYF. CDR3 nucleotide sequence: TGTGCCAGCACCAAGCAGGGGTCGTCCTACGAGCAGTACTTC.

This sequence joins TRBV19 and TRBJ2-1, with D maybe TRBD2 (5 bases). This CDR3 comprises 15 residues. Germline CDR1 reads LNHDA; CDR2 reads SQIVND (reference sequence). V was clipped by 6 bases and J by 0 bases, with 12 bases between them. In DNA, the CDR3 is TGTGCCAGTAGGATACGGGGTAGCTCCTACAATGAGCAGTTCTTC. Translation: CASRIRGSSYNEQFF.